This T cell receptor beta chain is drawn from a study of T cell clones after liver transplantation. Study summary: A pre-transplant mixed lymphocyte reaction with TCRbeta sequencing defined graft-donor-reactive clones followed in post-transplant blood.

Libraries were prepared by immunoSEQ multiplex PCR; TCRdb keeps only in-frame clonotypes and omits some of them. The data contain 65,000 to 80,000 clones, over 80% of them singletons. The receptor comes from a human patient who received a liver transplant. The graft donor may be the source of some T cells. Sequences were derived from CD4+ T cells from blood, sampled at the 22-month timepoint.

The CDR3 DNA reads as TGTGCCAGCCGCGGGGACGGAAACAATGAGCAGTTCTTC. Its protein is CASRGDGNNEQFF. The chain recombines TRBV25-1 with TRBJ2-1; D may be TRBD2 (6 bases). Germline V gene sequence: CDR1 MGHDK, CDR2 SYGVNS. V dropped 8 bases and J dropped 5 bases, with 13 bases sitting between them. The CDR3 is 13 amino acids.